Listed here is a single T cell receptor (beta chain). This record comes from a study of blood T cell repertoires in COVID-19. Seattle patient enrollment occurred during active infection, with longitudinal follow-up thereafter. The assay was immunoSEQ multiplex PCR, and TCRdb's table has in-frame clones only and misses some. This table has 300,000 to 400,000 clones, 88% appearing once. This receptor was identified in a woman in her seventies with COVID-19, enrolled during active disease. The sequencing input was peripheral blood.

The CDR3 sequence: CSASGRGEKLFF. The DNA for the CDR3 is TGCAGTGCTAGTGGCAGGGGTGAAAAACTGTTTTTT. The chain is built from TRBV20-1 and TRBJ1-4; tentatively, D is TRBD1 (6 bases). Germline lookup yields CDR1 DFQATT and CDR2 SNEGSKA (reference sequence). This CDR3 is 12 amino acids long. Between the trimmed V and J ends, which lost 3 bases and 7 bases, there was a span of 9 bases.